The T cell receptor beta chain described here comes from a study of CD8 T cells in Susac syndrome. This clonotype was recorded only once. The multiple sclerosis controls were treatment-naive patients affected by stable or active relapsing-remitting disease. Germline CDR1 and CDR2: MGHDK and SYGVNS. The CDR3 covers 14 residues. V was clipped by 7 bases and J by 4 bases, with 16 bases between them. When the RNA was reverse transcribed, random hexamers were used with an input of 0.5 to 1 ug. Amplification of TCR beta CDR3 spanned 54 Vbeta and 13 Jbeta via immunoSEQ multiplex PCR. TCRdb recomputed calls from the immunoSEQ multiplex PCR reads with MiXCR, one row per CDR3 protein. This sample has 200,000 to 250,000 distinct CDR3 sequences, with more than 85% found just once.

This clonotype was obtained from a human donor with multiple sclerosis. The J gene is TRBJ1-2, the V gene TRBV25-1; D remains ambiguous. The sequencing input was CD4+ T cells from PBMCs. The CDR3 protein is CASTHAGVSYGYTF. The CDR3 DNA is TGTGCCAGCACCCATGCAGGAGTCTCCTATGGCTACACCTTC.